These 20 T cell receptor beta chains were sequenced from one sample in a study of blood T cell repertoires in COVID-19. The method was immunoSEQ multiplex PCR; TCRdb's version includes in-frame clones alone and lacks a portion of them. The sample holds over 200,000 clones, roughly 86% seen once. Sequenced input: peripheral blood. All receptors come from a man aged 35 to 55 who had recovered from COVID-19.

V and J are TRBV4-3 and TRBJ2-1; D unresolved. The CDR3 is 14 residues long. The germline V gene encodes CDR1 LGHNA and CDR2 YSLEER. V lost 0 bases to trimming and J lost 7 bases, with 10 bases between them. The CDR3 reads CASSQEFGENEQFF. In DNA, the CDR3 is TGCGCCAGCAGCCAAGAATTCGGAGAAAATGAGCAGTTCTTC.

The rearrangement uses TRBV7-9 and TRBJ2-1, with 15 positions matching TRBD2. CDR1 and CDR2 from the germline V gene are SEHNR and FQNEAQ (reference sequence). CDR3 length equals 18 residues. V lost 3 bases and J lost 3; bases outside the gene matches: 6. This CDR3 reads CASSFGLAGGYHYNEQFF. CDR3 nucleotide sequence: TGTGCCAGCAGCTTCGGACTAGCGGGAGGGTATCACTACAATGAGCAGTTCTTC.

This chain uses TRBV27 with TRBJ1-5; D not certain. The length of the CDR3 is 13 residues. Trimming took 6 bases from V and 2 from J, leaving 8 bases between them. The V gene's germline CDR1 is MNHEY and CDR2 SMNVEV (reference sequence). The CDR3 reads CASRNGGNQPQHF. As DNA, the CDR3 is TGTGCCAGCAGGAACGGAGGCAATCAGCCCCAGCATTTT.

The J gene is TRBJ2-4, the V gene TRBV11-2; D ambiguous. Germline values: CDR1 SGHAT, CDR2 FQNNGV. The CDR3 spans 17 residues. Between the trimmed V and J ends, which lost 1 base and 1 base, there was a span of 14 bases. CDR3 residues: CASSLGASSRAKNIQYF. CDR3 DNA: TGTGCCAGCAGCTTAGGAGCGTCTTCACGTGCCAAAAACATTCAGTACTTC.

The chain has TRBV29-1 and TRBJ2-3, with 7 bases identical to TRBD2. The CDR3 has 12 residues. V dropped 6 bases and J dropped 2; count of bases not matched to a gene: 2. The germline V gene has CDR1 SQVTM and CDR2 ANQGSEA. For the CDR3, the DNA is TGCAGCGTCGCGGGGGACACAGATACGCAGTATTTT. It codes for CSVAGDTDTQYF.

The rearrangement links TRBV4-3 to TRBJ2-5; 7 nucleotides match TRBD2. The CDR3 loop spans 15 amino acids. Germline assignment: CDR1 LGHNA and CDR2 YSLEER. The trim removed 1 base at V and 2 bases at J, leaving 4 bases unmatched. The CDR3: CASSQGSGAQETQYF. CDR3 sequence (DNA): TGCGCCAGCAGCCAAGGGAGCGGGGCGCAAGAGACCCAGTACTTC.

The chain employs TRBV19 and TRBJ1-2; 12 bases map to TRBD1. V dropped 2 bases and J dropped 5; count of bases not matched to a gene: 9. In germline, CDR1 is LNHDA, CDR2 SQIVND (reference sequence). The CDR3 totals 17 residues. Here the CDR3 DNA reads TGTGCCAGTAGTATATTTGGGACAGGGGGCGCATTGTATGGCTACACCTTC. Translating it yields CASSIFGTGGALYGYTF.

The chain couples TRBV5-1 to TRBJ2-7; 10 bases are shared with TRBD1. This CDR3 contains 15 residues. Trimming took 0 bases from V and 3 from J; bases not matched to a gene: 3. The germline V gene encodes CDR1 SGHRS and CDR2 YFSETQ. The CDR3 coding sequence is TGCGCCAGCAGCTTGGGGGGACAGGGGTTCTACGAGCAGTACTTC. Its translation is CASSLGGQGFYEQYF.

This sequence joins TRBV6-1 and TRBJ2-3; possibly TRBD2 for D (6 bases). Germline-derived CDR1 and CDR2 are MNHNS and SASEGT. The V end was cut by 3 bases, the J end by 1 base, with 11 bases between. This CDR3 region has 15 residues. The DNA for the CDR3 is TGTGCCAGCAGTGAGTCGGGAGTGGGCACAGATACGCAGTATTTT. The encoded protein is CASSESGVGTDTQYF.

This chain links TRBV29-1 with TRBJ1-1; TRBD1 matches at 7 bases. Per germline, CDR1 SQVTM and CDR2 ANQGSEA. There are 13 residues in the CDR3. V was clipped by 6 bases and J by 5 bases; unmatched bases: 9. This CDR3 is CSVTEGAGTEAFF. CDR3 nucleotides: TGCAGCGTAACTGAGGGGGCTGGTACTGAAGCTTTCTTT.

This clone is a singleton in its sample. The chain joins TRBV27 to TRBJ2-1; TRBD2 might be the D (7 bases). The CDR3 runs 12 residues. In germline, CDR1 is MNHEY, CDR2 SMNVEV (reference sequence). With 5 bases removed from V and 9 bases from J, the gap between germline ends came to 11 bases. The CDR3 DNA follows: TGTGCCAGCAGTAATAGGGGGGGTGAGCAGTTCTTC. Translation gives CASSNRGGEQFF.

The chain combines TRBV19 with TRBJ2-3; 15 nucleotides agree with TRBD2. V gave up 5 bases and J gave up 6 bases; unmatched junction bases: 9. Germline V lookup: CDR1 LNHDA, CDR2 SQIVND (reference sequence). The CDR3 runs to 17 residues. The chain's CDR3 is CASSGPGLAGGHDTQYF. As DNA, the CDR3 is TGTGCCAGTAGTGGCCCTGGACTAGCGGGGGGGCACGATACGCAGTATTTT.

This clone has only one observation. The rearrangement uses TRBV28 and TRBJ1-6; TRBD1 matches 8 bases. V gave up 9 bases and J gave up 3 bases; unmatched junction bases: 7. The CDR3 spans 15 residues. Germline V CDR1 and CDR2: MDHEN, SYDVKM. The CDR3 nucleotides are TGTGCCAGTTGGGGACAGGAGGACTATAATTCACCCCTCCACTTT. Translation: CASWGQEDYNSPLHF.

V usage is TRBV5-1 and J usage is TRBJ2-2; D remains ambiguous. CDR3 size: 15 residues. Trimming removed 2 bases from V and 0 bases from J, with 8 bases in between. The V gene's germline CDR1 is SGHRS and CDR2 YFSETQ. The CDR3, as DNA: TGCGCCAGCAGCTTCAACGGAGCGAACACCGGGGAGCTGTTTTTT. Protein product: CASSFNGANTGELFF.

This chain connects TRBV3-1 (or the pseudogene TRBV3-2) to TRBJ2-1; a weak D match, TRBD1 (5 bases). Germline CDR1 and CDR2: LGHDT and YNNKEL (reference sequence). The CDR3 is made up of 17 amino acids. Trimming cost V 1 base and J 1 base, with 14 bases left between them. DNA of the CDR3: TGTGCCAGCAGCCAAGGCCCCGGGCCAGGGTCCTACAATGAGCAGTTCTTC. Translation: CASSQGPGPGSYNEQFF.

J is TRBJ2-1 and V is TRBV2, with TRBD2 matching 14 bases. V lost 2 bases, J lost 4 bases, and 7 bases stayed unmatched. CDR3 length: 18 amino acids. Germline V gene data show CDR1 as SNHLY and CDR2 as FYNNEI. CDR3: CASSEWGLAGAQYNEQFF. CDR3 DNA: TGTGCCAGCAGTGAATGGGGACTAGCGGGGGCCCAATACAATGAGCAGTTCTTC.

V and J are TRBV6-6 and TRBJ1-4, with D possibly matching TRBD1 (5 bases). Germline CDR1 is MNHNY and CDR2 is SVGAGI (reference sequence). Trimming pared 5 bases from V and 4 bases from J, leaving 14 bases between. The CDR3 is 15 amino acids. This chain's CDR3 is CASSPLRGGNEKLFF. The CDR3 DNA is TGTGCCAGCAGTCCCCTAAGGGGCGGTAATGAAAAACTGTTTTTT.

The J gene is TRBJ1-4, the V gene TRBV5-5, with TRBD1 matching over 11 bases. This CDR3 spans 15 amino acids. With V trimmed by 4 bases and J by 2 bases, 1 base remained unmatched. Germline loops: CDR1 SGHKS, CDR2 YYEKEE (reference sequence). The chain's CDR3 is CASSGQGATNEKLFF. CDR3 bases: TGTGCCAGCAGCGGACAGGGGGCGACTAATGAAAAACTGTTTTTT.

V gene TRBV5-1 combines with J gene TRBJ2-6; a weak D match, TRBD2 (6 bases). The CDR3 is 18 residues long. Germline V gene lookup returns CDR1 SGHRS and CDR2 YFSETQ. The germline V and J ends were trimmed by 0 bases and 2 bases, with 15 bases remaining between them. CDR3 nucleotides: TGCGCCAGCAGCTTGGCCCAGCGACTAGGGGCTGGGGCCAACGTCCTGACTTTC. Amino acid sequence: CASSLAQRLGAGANVLTF.

The rearrangement uses TRBV6-2 or TRBV6-3 and TRBJ2-7; 9 bases agree with TRBD1. The CDR3 is 14 residues long. V was clipped by 6 bases and J by 2 bases; unmatched bases: 5. Germline CDR1 MNHEY, CDR2 SVGEGT. The CDR3 region is CASSRTGGPYEQYF. CDR3 bases: TGTGCCAGCAGCCGCACAGGGGGCCCCTACGAGCAGTACTTC.